The present T cell receptor beta chain was sequenced within a study of vaccination and CD4 T cells after COVID-19. Treatment given: approximately 9-day PBMC culture with coronavirus spike peptide pools or control peptides (ViraFEST assay). Cultured CD4+ T-cell DNA underwent Oncomine TCR Beta short-read sequencing. In TCRdb, the PCR reads were re-called with MiXCR into one record per CDR3 protein. The sample consists of 20,000 to 25,000 distinct CDR3 sequences, around 50% of them appearing once. This clonotype was seen only a few times. Its cognate antigen is unknown. Sequenced sample: CD4+ T cells from blood, cultured in vitro. The source is a human donor who had recovered from COVID-19.

The CDR3: CASSLADTIYF. CDR3 bases: TGTGCCAGCAGCTTAGCCGACACCATATATTTT. The chain recombines TRBV7-2 with TRBJ1-3; D is undetermined. CDR1 is SGHTA and CDR2 is FQGNSA in the germline V gene. V was pared by 0 bases and J by 8 bases, with 2 bases between. The CDR3 sequence is 11 residues long.